The 20 T cell receptor beta chains reported below all come from one sample, sequenced in a study of T-cell reconstitution after alpha-beta-depleted transplantation in children. TCRbeta library construction was performed incorporating unique molecular identifiers. TCRdb re-called the PCR reads through MiXCR, storing one row per CDR3 protein. The sample has more than 500,000 distinct CDR3 sequences, roughly 10% seen once; the top ten hold roughly 15%. The sample here was PBMCs, mostly from graft donor cells, taken 180 days after TCRalphabeta/CD19-depleted stem cell transplant. These receptors were collected from a female patient aged 2-10 years who had a stem cell transplant for aplastic anemia, so the T cells may come from the graft donor.

This clonotype was picked up a small number of times. The chain has TRBV25-1 and TRBJ2-5; D possibly corresponds to TRBD2 (6 bases). CDR1 is MGHDK, CDR2 SYGVNS, per germline. The CDR3 runs to 10 residues. Trimming took 8 bases from V and 7 from J, leaving 8 bases between them. The CDR3 spells CASFGGTQYF. In DNA form, the CDR3 reads TGTGCCAGCTTCGGGGGGACCCAGTACTTC. The whole variable domain, filled in from reference TRBV25-1 and TRBJ2-5, reads EADIYQTPRYLVIGTGKKITLECSQTMGHDKMYWYQQDPGMELHLIHYSYGVNSTEKGDLSSESTVSRIRTEHFPLTLESARPSHTSQYLCASFGGTQYFGPGTRLLVL.

The V gene is TRBV9, the J gene TRBJ2-3, with 11 positions matching TRBD2. The germline V gene encodes CDR1 SGDLS and CDR2 YYNGEE. The CDR3 contains 17 residues. Trimming removed 0 bases from V and 5 bases from J; junction bases left unmatched: 8. The CDR3 DNA is TGTGCCAGCAGCGTAGGGTTAGCGGGAGGGCCAATAGATACGCAGTATTTT. Its translation is CASSVGLAGGPIDTQYF.

The chain has TRBV14 and TRBJ2-2, with 7 bases matching TRBD2. There are 16 residues in the CDR3. Germline CDR1 SGHDN, CDR2 FVKESK. J lost 0 bases, V lost 5 bases, and 6 bases had no gene match. In nucleotides, the CDR3 is TGTGCCAGCAGCGCGAGCGGGACCGCGAACACCGGGGAGCTGTTTTTT. Amino acids: CASSASGTANTGELFF.

The sample holds many counts of this clonotype. The chain has TRBV28 and TRBJ2-7, with TRBD1 matching over 11 bases. V shed 1 base and J 1 base; nucleotides not matched to a gene: 6. CDR1 and CDR2 (germline): MDHEN, SYDVKM. The CDR3 consists of 17 residues. CDR3 in amino acids: CASSLLPGQGASYEQYF. For the CDR3, the DNA is TGTGCCAGCAGTTTATTGCCCGGACAGGGGGCTTCCTACGAGCAGTACTTC.

This clonotype has at least ten counts. J is TRBJ2-1 and V is TRBV5-5, with TRBD2 as a possible D gene (6 bases). Germline CDR1 and CDR2: SGHKS and YYEKEE (reference sequence). The CDR3 loop spans 15 amino acids. V lost 0 bases, J lost 2 bases, and 9 bases lay in between. CDR3 nucleotide sequence: TGTGCCAGCAGCTTGGTTGGCGGGGCCTACAATGAGCAGTTCTTC. This sequence encodes CASSLVGGAYNEQFF.

J is TRBJ2-2 and V is TRBV7-6; 10 bases align to TRBD2. Trimming cost V 5 bases and J 5 bases; bases outside gene matches: 8. Looked up from germline, CDR1 is SGHVS and CDR2 is FNYEAQ. CDR3 length equals 16 residues. As DNA, the CDR3 is TGTGCCAGCAGCCCGGTCCTAGCGGGAGTAACCGGGGAGCTGTTTTTT. Amino acids: CASSPVLAGVTGELFF.

This clonotype has ten or more counts. V and J are TRBV6-1 and TRBJ1-1; D gene ambiguous. V lost 4 bases to trimming and J lost 5 bases, with 14 bases between them. Germline CDR1 and CDR2: MNHNS and SASEGT. The CDR3 consists of 14 residues. The CDR3 bases are TGTGCCAGCAGTGGACCTTCCAGAGGGACTGAAGCTTTCTTT. Protein product: CASSGPSRGTEAFF.

The gene calls are TRBV12-3 or TRBV12-4 and TRBJ2-3, with TRBD2 matching 13 bases. This CDR3 spans 20 amino acids. The J segment lost 0 bases and the V segment lost 6 bases, leaving 15 bases of the junction unmatched. DNA for the CDR3: TGTGCCAGCAGCCTGGGACTAGCGGGGCTCCTTAGTTCTAGCACAGATACGCAGTATTTT. This encodes CASSLGLAGLLSSSTDTQYF.

CDR3 in DNA: TGCAGTGCTCTGGGACTAGAAAAACCCAAAAAAGAGACCCAGTACTTC. Its translation is CSALGLEKPKKETQYF. V gene TRBV20-1 combines with J gene TRBJ2-5; TRBD2 aligns across 8 bases. This CDR3 has 16 amino acids. Germline loops: CDR1 DFQATT, CDR2 SNEGSKA (reference sequence). J lost 3 bases, V lost 5 bases, and 14 bases had no gene match.

This clonotype was observed many times. The rearrangement uses TRBV15 and TRBJ1-5; D not certain. The CDR3 runs 13 residues. CDR1 LNHNV and CDR2 YYDKDF come from the germline V gene (reference sequence). Trimming removed 1 base from V and 5 bases from J, with 6 bases in between. The CDR3 DNA sequence: TGTGCCACCAGCAGAGTTGACTATCAGCCCCAGCATTTT. It codes for CATSRVDYQPQHF.

The sample holds a few counts of this clonotype. The rearrangement joins TRBV28 to TRBJ2-7; a weak D match, TRBD2 (5 bases). With 5 bases removed from V and 1 base from J, the gap between germline ends came to 15 bases. This CDR3 spans 15 amino acids. Germline V CDR1 and CDR2: MDHEN, SYDVKM. CDR3: CASSPRLRGSYEQYF. The CDR3, as DNA: TGTGCCAGCAGTCCCCGACTACGCGGGTCCTACGAGCAGTACTTC. Full variable domain (missing parts from reference TRBV28 and TRBJ2-7): DVKVTQSSRYLVKRTGEKVFLECVQDMDHENMFWYRQDPGLGLRLIYFSYDVKMKEKGDIPEGYSVSREKKERFSLILESASTNQTSMYLCASSPRLRGSYEQYFGPGTRLTVT.

In this sample, this clonotype turned up a few times. The chain couples TRBV4-1 to TRBJ2-1; the match to TRBD2 covers 9 bases. This CDR3 is 17 amino acids long. Germline trimming cut 0 bases from V and 4 bases from J; bases unmatched to any gene: 7. Germline V gene data show CDR1 as MGHRA and CDR2 as YSYEKL. DNA for the CDR3: TGCGCCAGCAGCCAAGATTGGGCGGGAGGGGTGTACAATGAGCAGTTCTTC. Translated, it gives CASSQDWAGGVYNEQFF.

The gene calls are TRBV20-1 and TRBJ2-1; 10 nucleotides align to TRBD2. Germline values: CDR1 DFQATT, CDR2 SNEGSKA (reference sequence). Unmatched junction bases numbered 19, after V lost 0 bases and J lost 8 bases. This CDR3 has 19 residues. CDR3 residues: CSARELASGGSRSWDEQFF. The DNA of the CDR3 is TGCAGTGCTAGAGAGTTGGCTAGCGGGGGTTCCCGGTCATGGGATGAGCAGTTCTTC.

This clonotype was seen only a few times. The chain employs TRBV14 and TRBJ2-7, with TRBD1 matching 8 bases. CDR3 size: 16 residues. The germline gives CDR1 SGHDN, CDR2 FVKESK. With V trimmed by 2 bases and J by 0 bases, 6 bases remained unmatched. The CDR3 coding sequence is TGTGCCAGCAGCCAAATGGGACAGGCCAGCTCCTACGAGCAGTACGTC. Its protein product is CASSQMGQASSYEQYV.

This clonotype has only a few counts. The CDR3 DNA sequence: TGTGCCAGCAGCGCGGGACAGGGTGGTTGGACCGGGGAGCTGTTTTTT. It specifies CASSAGQGGWTGELFF. V usage is TRBV5-4 and J usage is TRBJ2-2, with 9 bases that match TRBD1. The V segment lost 4 bases and the J segment 5 bases; nucleotides outside the gene matches: 9. Looked up from germline, CDR1 is SGHNT and CDR2 is YYREEE (reference sequence). The CDR3 totals 16 residues. Drawing the rest from reference TRBV5-4 and TRBJ2-2, the complete variable domain is ETGVTQSPTHLIKTRGQQVTLRCSSQSGHNTVSWYQQALGQGPQFIFQYYREEENGRGNFPPRFSGLQFPNYSSELNVNALELDDSALYLCASSAGQGGWTGELFFGEGSRLTVL.

The chain is built from TRBV5-1 and TRBJ2-1; 8 bases are a match to TRBD2. The CDR3 loop spans 16 amino acids. Germline V lookup: CDR1 SGHRS, CDR2 YFSETQ. With 4 bases clipped from V and 6 bases from J, the junction kept 12 bases outside the gene matches. CDR3 in DNA: TGCGCCAGCAGCCCCGCAACGGGAGGGGGAGGCAATGAGCAGTTCTTC. Encoded protein: CASSPATGGGGNEQFF.

This clonotype was found a few times. The chain carries TRBV7-6 and TRBJ2-1; 7 bases fit TRBD2. V dropped 5 bases and J dropped 4; count of bases not matched to a gene: 14. Germline V CDR1 and CDR2: SGHVS, FNYEAQ. The length of the CDR3 is 17 residues. The CDR3 spells CASSQTRLAVLYNEQFF. In nucleotides, the CDR3 is TGTGCCAGCAGCCAGACCCGTCTAGCGGTACTTTACAATGAGCAGTTCTTC. Full variable domain (remainder filled in from reference TRBV7-6 and TRBJ2-1): GAGVSQSPRYKVTKRGQDVALRCDPISGHVSLYWYRQALGQGPEFLTYFNYEAQQDKSGLPNDRFSAERPEGSISTLTIQRTEQRDSAMYRCASSQTRLAVLYNEQFFGPGTRLTVL.

CDR3 amino acids: CASSLLEKLFF. CDR3 coding DNA: TGTGCCAGCAGCTTATTGGAAAAACTGTTTTTT. The chain has TRBV7-9 and TRBJ1-4; no firm D call. Looked up from germline, CDR1 is SEHNR and CDR2 is FQNEAQ (reference sequence). The CDR3 runs to 11 residues. V was clipped by 2 bases and J by 8 bases, with 3 bases between them.

This clonotype turned up a few times. This rearrangement joins TRBV7-9 to TRBJ2-7; D is ambiguous. The CDR3 runs 12 residues. V lost 8 bases and J lost 3, with 11 bases in between. The V gene's germline CDR1 is SEHNR and CDR2 FQNEAQ (reference sequence). CDR3 sequence: CASAMGGYEQYF. The CDR3 DNA is TGTGCCAGCGCCATGGGCGGCTACGAGCAGTACTTC.

The rearrangement uses TRBV7-8 and TRBJ2-7, with D tentatively TRBD1 or TRBD2 (5 bases each). Germline assignment: CDR1 SGHVS and CDR2 FQNEAQ. Deletions cut 4 bases from V and 2 bases from J, with 15 bases between. CDR3 size: 15 residues. The CDR3 bases are TGTGCCAGCAGCTCCCCCCGGGACGGAACCTACGAGCAGTACTTC. It is translated as CASSSPRDGTYEQYF. The variable domain in full, with the rest retrieved from reference TRBV7-8 and TRBJ2-7, is GAGVSQSPRYKVAKRGQDVALRCDPISGHVSLFWYQQALGQGPEFLTYFQNEAQLDKSGLPSDRFFAERPEGSVSTLKIQRTQQEDSAVYLCASSSPRDGTYEQYFGPGTRLTVT.